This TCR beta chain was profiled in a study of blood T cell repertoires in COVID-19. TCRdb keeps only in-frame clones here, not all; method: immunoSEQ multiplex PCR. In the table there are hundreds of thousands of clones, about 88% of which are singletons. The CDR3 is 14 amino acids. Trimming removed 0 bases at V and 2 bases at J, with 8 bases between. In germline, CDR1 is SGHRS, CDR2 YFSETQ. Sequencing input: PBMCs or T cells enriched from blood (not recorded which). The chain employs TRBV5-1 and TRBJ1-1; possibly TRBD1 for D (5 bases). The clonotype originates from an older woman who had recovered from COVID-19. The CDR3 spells CASSLGQPNTEAFF. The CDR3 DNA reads TGCGCCAGCAGCTTGGGACAGCCCAACACTGAAGCTTTCTTT.